This T cell receptor beta chain is from a study of blood T cells in healthy people across ages. This clonotype was picked up many times. A second PCR of 7 to 11 cycles used a sample-barcoded 5' primer and a J-beta primer mix. TCRdb re-analysed the 5' RACE reads in MiXCR, keeping a single row per CDR3 protein. The table records roughly 1.9 million distinct CDR3 sequences, approximately 39% of them present only once. The CDR3 is made up of 15 amino acids. The V segment lost 4 bases and the J segment 4 bases; nucleotides outside the gene matches: 4. The rearrangement joins TRBV12-3 or TRBV12-4 to TRBJ2-5, with 12 bases lining up with TRBD2. The clonotype originates from a human donor in good health. Sequencing was done on a sample of blood. CDR3 nucleotide sequence: TGTGCCAGCAGTTCTCTAGCGGGGGGGCGAGAGACCCAGTACTTC. This codes for CASSSLAGGRETQYF.